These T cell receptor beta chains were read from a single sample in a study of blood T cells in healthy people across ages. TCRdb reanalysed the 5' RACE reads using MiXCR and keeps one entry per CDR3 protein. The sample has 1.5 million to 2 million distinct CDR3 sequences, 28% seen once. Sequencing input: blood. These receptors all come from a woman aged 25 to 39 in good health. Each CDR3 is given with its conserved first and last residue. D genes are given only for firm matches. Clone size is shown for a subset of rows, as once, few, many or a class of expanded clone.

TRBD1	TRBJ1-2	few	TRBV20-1	TGCAGTGCTAGAGATAACAGGGGTAATGGCTACACCTTC	CSARDNRGNGYTF
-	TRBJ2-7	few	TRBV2	TGTGCCAGCAGTGAAGAACTAGTAAGCGAGCAGTACTTC	CASSEELVSEQYF
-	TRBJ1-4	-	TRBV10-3	TGTGCCATCCGAGCGGGTGCAACTAATGAAAAACTGTTTTTT	CAIRAGATNEKLFF
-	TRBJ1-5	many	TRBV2	TGTGCCAGCTCATCAGTCCCCGTCCGGATCAATCAGCCCCAGCATTTT	CASSSVPVRINQPQHF
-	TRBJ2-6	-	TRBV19	TGTGCCAGCACCGTGGGCTCTGGGGCCAACGTCCTGACTTTC	CASTVGSGANVLTF
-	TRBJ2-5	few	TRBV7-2	TGTGCCAGCAGCACGCAGCCGAAAGAGACCCAGTACTTC	CASSTQPKETQYF
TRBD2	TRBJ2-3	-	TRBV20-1	TGCAGTGCTAGAGACCCCAAGGAAGCGGGAGCGCAGTATTTT	CSARDPKEAGAQYF
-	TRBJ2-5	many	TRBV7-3	TGTGCCAGCAGCTTACTAGGGCCAGGCGAGACCCAGTACTTC	CASSLLGPGETQYF
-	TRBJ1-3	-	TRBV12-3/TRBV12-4	TGTGCCAGCAGTTTAGGTTCGGCAGGAACCACCATATATTTT	CASSLGSAGTTIYF
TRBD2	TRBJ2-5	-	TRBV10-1	TGCGCCAGCAGTGAGTCCGGGAGGGAAGAGACCCAGTACTTC	CASSESGREETQYF
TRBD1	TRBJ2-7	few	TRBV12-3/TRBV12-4	TGTGCCAGCAGACGACAGGGAGAGTACGAGCAGTACTTC	CASRRQGEYEQYF
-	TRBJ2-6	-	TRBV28	TGTGCCACCTTACGTGGAGGGGCCAACGTCCTGACTTTC	CATLRGGANVLTF
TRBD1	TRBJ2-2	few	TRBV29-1	TGCAGCGGGAGGGACAGGGGAAACACCGGGGAGCTGTTTTTT	CSGRDRGNTGELFF
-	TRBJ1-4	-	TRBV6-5	TGTGCCAGCAGCGCTTATGGGGCCAATGAAAAACCGTTTTTT	CASSAYGANEKPFF
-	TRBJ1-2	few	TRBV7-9	TGTGCCAGCAGCCCGCCGGTGGCAGTCAACTATGGCTACACCTTC	CASSPPVAVNYGYTF
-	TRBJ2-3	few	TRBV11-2	TGTGCCAGCAGCTTAGACGCGGCCGTAGATACGCAGTATTTT	CASSLDAAVDTQYF
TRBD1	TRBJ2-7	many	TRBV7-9	TGTGCCAGCAGCTCCCGGACAGGGGATGGCCGTATCTCCTACGAGCAGTACTTC	CASSSRTGDGRISYEQYF
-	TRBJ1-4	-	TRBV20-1	TGCAGTGCTAGAGATCTGTCAACTAATGAAAAACTGTTTTTT	CSARDLSTNEKLFF
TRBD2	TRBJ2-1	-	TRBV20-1	TGCAGTGCTGGAGACCCTAGCGGGAGTAAGAATGAGCAGTTCTTC	CSAGDPSGSKNEQFF
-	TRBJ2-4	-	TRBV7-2	TGTGCCAGCAGCTTATCCCAGCAGGGAAGCGTGCAGTACTTC	CASSLSQQGSVQYF
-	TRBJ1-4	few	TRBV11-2	TGTGCCAGCAGCTGGGGACCGAGTAATGAAAAACTGTTTTTT	CASSWGPSNEKLFF
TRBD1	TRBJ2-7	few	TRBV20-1	TGCAGTGCTAGGGGACAGGGCCACTACGAGCAGTACTTC	CSARGQGHYEQYF
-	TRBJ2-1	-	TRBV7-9	TGTGCCAGCAACTTAATCCAGCCGACGTCCTACAATGAGCAGTTCTTC	CASNLIQPTSYNEQFF
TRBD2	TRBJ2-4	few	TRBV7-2	TGTGCCAGCAGCTGGCCACTAGCGGGGGCCCGGATTTACATTCAGTACTTC	CASSWPLAGARIYIQYF
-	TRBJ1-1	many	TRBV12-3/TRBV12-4	TGTGCCAGCAGTTTAGTAGGGGACGTTGGAGCTTTCTTT	CASSLVGDVGAFF
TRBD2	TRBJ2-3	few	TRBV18	TGTGCCAGCTCACCATTCGGGGGGGCAAGCACAGATACGCAGTATTTT	CASSPFGGASTDTQYF
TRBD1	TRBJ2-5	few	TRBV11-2	TGTGCCAGCAGCTTACCCGGGACAGGGTACGGTGAGCGGTACTTC	CASSLPGTGYGERYF
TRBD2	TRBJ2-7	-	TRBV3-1	TGTGCCAGCAGCCAAGCGCGGGGGGCGCGAACCTACGAGCAGTACTTC	CASSQARGARTYEQYF
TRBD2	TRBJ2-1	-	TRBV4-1	TGCGCCAGCAGCCAAGGGGGTAGGTTGCGGGGGGGCTTAGGAGAGCAGTTCTTC	CASSQGGRLRGGLGEQFF
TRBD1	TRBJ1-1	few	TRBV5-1	TGCGCCAGCAGCCCCGGGACAGTGACCGTGAACACTGAAGCTTTCTTT	CASSPGTVTVNTEAFF
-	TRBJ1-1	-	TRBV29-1	TGCGGCCTCTCGACAGGAAGAGCCACTGAAGCTTTCTTT	CGLSTGRATEAFF
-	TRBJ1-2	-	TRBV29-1	TGCAGCGTTCGGACCGGGGTTTTCGATGGCTACACCTTC	CSVRTGVFDGYTF
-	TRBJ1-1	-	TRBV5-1	TGCGCCAGCAACCCTTCCGGTGGGTCTCTGAACACTGAAGCTTTCTTT	CASNPSGGSLNTEAFF
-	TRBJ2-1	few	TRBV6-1	TGTGCCAGCAGTGAGGCCGACCGAGACAATGAGCAGTTCTTC	CASSEADRDNEQFF
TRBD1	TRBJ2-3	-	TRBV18	TGTGCCAGCTCGGATCCGGGACAGGCCACAGATACGCAGTATTTT	CASSDPGQATDTQYF
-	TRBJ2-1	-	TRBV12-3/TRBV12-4	TGTGCCAGCAGTTTCCTGGGTCTCGATGAGCGGTTCTTC	CASSFLGLDERFF
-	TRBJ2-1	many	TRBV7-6	TGTGCCAGCAGCTACCCATTAGTATCGGGGCCGTATGACAATGAGCAGTTCTTC	CASSYPLVSGPYDNEQFF
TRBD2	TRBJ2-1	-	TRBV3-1	TGTGCCAGCAGCCAAGAGTCGGAGCTCTTAGCGGGGACCTACAATGAGCAGTTCTTC	CASSQESELLAGTYNEQFF
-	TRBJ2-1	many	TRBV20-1	TGCAGTGCTCGGACAGTCAGAGAGCAGTTCTTC	CSARTVREQFF
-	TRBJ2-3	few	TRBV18	TGTGCCAGCTCCCCCAATGGCGCGGATACGCAGTATTTT	CASSPNGADTQYF
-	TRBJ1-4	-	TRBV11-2	TGTGCCAGCAGAGGAATTTGGGACGGCGCAAATGAAAAACTGTTTTTT	CASRGIWDGANEKLFF
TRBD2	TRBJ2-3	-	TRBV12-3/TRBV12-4	TGTGCCAGCAGTTTTGCGTCTAGCGGGAGCACAGATACGCAGTATTTT	CASSFASSGSTDTQYF
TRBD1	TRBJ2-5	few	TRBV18	TGTGCCAGCTCCGGGACAGGGGTTTACGGGCAGTACTTC	CASSGTGVYGQYF
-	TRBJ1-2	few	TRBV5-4	TGTGCCAGTCAGCCTCAGGGCGGGTATGGCTACACCTTC	CASQPQGGYGYTF
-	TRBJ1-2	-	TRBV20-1	TGCAGTGCTGGTAATCAAGCAAGGAATGGCTACACCTTC	CSAGNQARNGYTF
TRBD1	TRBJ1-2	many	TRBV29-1	TGCAGCGGGGGGACAGGGGGTCGCTATGGCTACACCTTC	CSGGTGGRYGYTF
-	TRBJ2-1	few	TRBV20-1	TGCAGTGCAGAGGACGATGACAATGAGCAGTTCTTC	CSAEDDDNEQFF
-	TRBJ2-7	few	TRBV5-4	TGTGCCAGAAGCTTCTTCTACGAGCAGTACTTC	CARSFFYEQYF
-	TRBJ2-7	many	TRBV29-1	TGCAGCGTTGAAGATGAGGGCAGATCGCGAGAGCAGTACTTC	CSVEDEGRSREQYF
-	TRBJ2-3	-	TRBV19	TGTGCCAGTAGTATTCTCGGGAAGAGCACAGATACGCAGTATTTT	CASSILGKSTDTQYF
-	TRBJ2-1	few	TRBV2	TGTGCCAGCAGTTTGAGCTCCGACGGGAAGGACAATGAGCAGTTCTTC	CASSLSSDGKDNEQFF